This passage covers 10 T cell receptor beta chains from one sample sequenced in a study of CD8 T cells in Susac syndrome. Random hexamers were used to reverse transcribe the RNA input (about 0.5 to 1 ug). TCRdb re-analysed the immunoSEQ multiplex PCR reads in MiXCR, keeping a single row per CDR3 protein. Here the sample spans about 240,000 distinct CDR3 sequences, approximately 95% being singletons. Sequencing was carried out using CD4+ T cells from PBMCs. The receptors stem from a human donor with Susac syndrome.

The rearrangement uses TRBV20-1 and TRBJ1-1; 8 positions match TRBD1. The CDR3 length is 14 residues. Germline assignment: CDR1 DFQATT and CDR2 SNEGSKA (reference sequence). J gave up 3 bases and V 2 bases, and 5 bases lay outside the gene matches. Written as DNA, the CDR3 is TGCAGTGCTAGACCACAGGGGGTTTACACTGAAGCTTTCTTT. Translating it yields CSARPQGVYTEAFF.

The chain combines TRBV14 with TRBJ2-5; D uncertain. Germline V gives CDR1 SGHDN, CDR2 FVKESK. The CDR3 has 14 residues. The germline V and J ends were trimmed by 3 bases and 5 bases, with 13 bases remaining between them. CDR3 DNA sequence: TGTGCCAGCAGCCACTTCCGACGTGGGGAGACCCAGTACTTC. Amino acid sequence: CASSHFRRGETQYF.

The chain has TRBV12-3 or TRBV12-4 and TRBJ1-1; D is undetermined. V was cut by 3 bases and J by 7 bases, with 21 bases left in between. CDR3 length equals 16 residues. CDR3 DNA sequence: TGTGCCAGCAGTTTTTGGTACCTAGCGGGTAAAGATGAAGCTTTCTTT. It translates to CASSFWYLAGKDEAFF.

This rearrangement joins TRBV5-4 to TRBJ1-1, with 8 bases matching TRBD1. Per the germline V gene, CDR1 is SGHNT and CDR2 is YYREEE (reference sequence). V gave up 2 bases and J gave up 7 bases; unmatched junction bases: 7. The CDR3 runs 14 residues. The CDR3 sequence is CASSFQTGVGEAFF. For the CDR3, the DNA is TGTGCCAGCAGCTTTCAGACAGGGGTGGGTGAAGCTTTCTTT. The full variable domain, its missing parts supplied by reference TRBV5-4 and TRBJ1-1, is ETGVTQSPTHLIKTRGQQVTLRCSSQSGHNTVSWYQQALGQGPQFIFQYYREEENGRGNFPPRFSGLQFPNYSSELNVNALELDDSALYLCASSFQTGVGEAFFGQGTRLTVV.

The gene calls are TRBV5-4 and TRBJ2-1; tentatively, D is TRBD1 (6 bases). Germline assignment: CDR1 SGHNT and CDR2 YYREEE (reference sequence). Trimming cost V 4 bases and J 12 bases, with 14 bases left between them. The CDR3 has 12 residues. The chain's CDR3 is CASSLTGNGQFF. CDR3 bases: TGTGCCAGCAGCCTAACAGGGAACGGGCAGTTCTTC.

The rearrangement joins TRBV6-5 to TRBJ1-2, with a possible D match to TRBD1 (6 bases). V dropped 2 bases and J dropped 4 bases, with 11 bases sitting between them. CDR1 MNHEY and CDR2 SVGAGI come from the germline V gene. This CDR3 is built from 14 residues. The CDR3 protein is CASSYDRTSYGYTF. The CDR3 DNA is TGTGCCAGCAGTTACGACAGGACGAGCTATGGCTACACCTTC.

The rearrangement links TRBV20-1 to TRBJ2-7; TRBD1 matches 8 bases. The ends lost 5 bases at V and 0 bases at J; junction bases unmatched: 3. The CDR3 is 13 residues long. Per the germline V gene, CDR1 is DFQATT and CDR2 is SNEGSKA (reference sequence). CDR3: CSARTGFSYEQYF. The CDR3 DNA sequence: TGCAGTGCTCGGACAGGGTTCTCCTACGAGCAGTACTTC.

The gene calls are TRBV4-1 and TRBJ2-3, with D possibly TRBD2 on 6 matching bases. Trimming removed 1 base at V and 0 bases at J, with 11 bases between. Germline values: CDR1 MGHRA, CDR2 YSYEKL. The CDR3 length is 16 residues. Here the CDR3 reads CASSQGPGTSTDTQYF. CDR3 nucleotide sequence: TGCGCCAGCAGCCAAGGGCCCGGGACTAGCACAGATACGCAGTATTTT.

The genes are TRBV30 and TRBJ1-3; D gene unclear. Germline lookup yields CDR1 GTSNPN and CDR2 SVGIG (reference sequence). Trimming cost V 5 bases and J 9 bases, with 11 bases left between them. The CDR3 contains 11 residues. Here the CDR3 reads CAWSPRGTIYF. The CDR3 nucleotides are TGTGCCTGGTCCCCCCGAGGCACCATATATTTT.

The chain recombines TRBV9 with TRBJ2-3; D gene unclear. The V and J ends lost 4 bases and 0 bases respectively, with 21 bases between them. This CDR3 region has 18 residues. Germline V gene lookup returns CDR1 SGDLS and CDR2 YYNGEE. DNA for the CDR3: TGTGCCAGCAGCTATCAATTCCACAGTGACACTAGCACAGATACGCAGTATTTT. As protein: CASSYQFHSDTSTDTQYF.